This T cell receptor (beta chain) derives from a study of cytomegalovirus exposure and HLA in healthy donors. Donors came from a validation cohort of about 120 subjects, distinct from the first 666-subject cohort. Germline values: CDR1 MNHEY, CDR2 SVGAGI. CDR3 length: 15 residues. V lost 5 bases to trimming and J lost 7 bases, with 18 bases between them. Only in-frame clones appear in the TCRdb table, and some are missing; sequencing was by immunoSEQ multiplex PCR. The sample holds about 160,000 clones, about 90% seen once. A note on this clone: Its antigen is unknown.

The study, taken as a whole, reports: Most observed TCR sequences were rare, whereas some public TCRs were detected in many donors.

Sequences were obtained from PBMCs. The gene calls are TRBV6-5 and TRBJ2-1, with D possibly TRBD2 on 6 matching bases. The sequence derives from a woman aged 18-35 years in good health and CMV-seropositive. CDR3 sequence (DNA): TGTGCCAGCAGTAACGAAAGACTAGTATTAAATGAGCAGTTCTTC. Protein product: CASSNERLVLNEQFF.